This is a list of T cell receptor beta chains from one sample in a study of tumor and adjacent non-tumor tissue in lung cancer. TCRdb called the multiplex PCR reads again in MiXCR, with one record for every CDR3 protein. In the table there are some 80,000 distinct CDR3 sequences, over 65% of which are singletons. Sample: distant non-tumor lung tissue. The source is an older man with non-small cell lung cancer. CDR3s include the opening cysteine and the closing phenylalanine or tryptophan. The order of the fields is D gene, J gene, V gene, clone size, CDR3 length, CDR3 protein, CDR3 DNA. D genes are given only for firm matches. The listing skips clone size in some rows; elsewhere it reads once, few, many or a size class.

>NA|TRBJ1-1|TRBV20-1|NA|13
CTGADPMNTEVFF
TGCACGGGGGCGGACCCCATGAACACTGAAGTTTTCTTT
>NA|TRBJ2-1|TRBV29-1|NA|12
CTGEASYNEQFF
TGCACCGGGGAGGCTTCCTACAATGAACAGTTCTTC
>NA|TRBJ2-5|TRBV5-6|many|14
CASSSMGGSETQYF
TGTGCCAGCAGCTCTATGGGGGGTTCAGAGACCCAGTACTTC
>NA|TRBJ1-1|TRBV6-2/TRBV6-3|NA|13
CVNSETVNTEAFF
TGTGTCAACAGTGAGACGGTGAACACTGAAGCTTTCTTT
>TRBD2|TRBJ2-1|TRBV6-5|NA|12
CASILVRGEQFF
TGTGCCAGCATATTAGTTCGGGGGGAGCAATTCTTC
>NA|TRBJ1-5|TRBV19|once|14
CASSIDDKGQPPNF
TGTGCCAGTAGTATTGACGATAAGGGTCAGCCCCCGAATTTT
>NA|TRBJ1-2|TRBV29-1|NA|13
CSVLLQGSDGYTF
TGCAGCGTTCTTCTCCAGGGTTCGGATGGCTACACCTTC
>NA|TRBJ2-1|TRBV11-2|NA|18
CASSIERLGRTSYNAQFF
TGTGCCAGCAGCATTGAACGTCTGGGGCGGACTTCCTACAATGCGCAGTTCTTC
>TRBD2|TRBJ2-7|TRBV11-3|NA|15
CVSSPGLAGVGEQYF
TGTGTCAGCAGCCCAGGACTAGCGGGAGTGGGTGAGCAGTACTTC
>TRBD2|TRBJ2-7|TRBV4-1|NA|16
CTSSRTLAGEGNEQYF
TGCACCAGCAGCCGGACACTCGCGGGAGAGGGGAACGAGCAGTACTTC
>NA|TRBJ2-5|TRBV29-1|once|13
CCVVDRFQVTQYF
TGCTGTGTGGTCGACAGGTTCCAAGTGACCCAGTACTTC
>TRBD2|TRBJ2-3|TRBV20-1|NA|14
CSNLLAPSTDTKYF
TGTAGTAACCTACTAGCGCCAAGCACAGATACGAAGTATTTT
>TRBD2|TRBJ2-7|TRBV6-5|NA|18
CDSSYSGLAGPPGTEQYF
TGTGACAGCAGTTACTCTGGGCTAGCGGGACCCCCAGGGACCGAGCAGTACTTC
>NA|TRBJ2-2|TRBV24-1|NA|18
CATSNHNTVLAFTGELFF
TGTGCCACCAGTAACCATAATACAGTTCTAGCCTTCACGGGGGAGCTGTTTTTT
>NA|TRBJ1-5|TRBV4-1|NA|14
CTSRLVGSNQPQHF
TGCACCAGCAGACTGGTCGGTTCAAATCAGCCCCAGCATTTT
>NA|TRBJ1-1|TRBV12-5|NA|15
CDSGHGTPNGKEAFF
TGTGATAGTGGACACGGGACACCCAACGGCAAGGAAGCTTTCTTT
>NA|TRBJ2-1|TRBV28|NA|15
CASSFKWEIGGEQFF
TGTGCCAGCAGTTTCAAGTGGGAGATTGGTGGTGAGCAGTTCTTC
>TRBD2|TRBJ2-2|TRBV4-2|once|17
CASSQDYRGGASGELFF
TGTGCCAGCAGCCAAGATTATCGCGGGGGGGCCTCCGGGGAGCTCTTTTTT
>NA|TRBJ2-2|TRBV11-2|NA|16
CASSLVGTGIVGELFF
NA
>NA|TRBJ1-6|TRBV10-3|NA|14
CAINGRGPNSPLHF
TGTGCCATCAATGGACGGGGACCTAATTCACCCCTCCACTTT
>TRBD1|TRBJ1-2|TRBV6-4|NA|14
CASIDTTGTGFLTF
TGTGCCAGCATTGACACTACCGGGACAGGTTTTTTGACCTTC
>NA|TRBJ1-1|TRBV11-3|NA|15
CTSGLDLMTDTEAFF
TGTACCAGCGGCTTAGATTTGATGACAGACACTGAAGCTTTCTTT
>NA|TRBJ1-2|TRBV29-1|NA|16
CSVVPYQSSGGDGCTF
TGCAGCGTTGTCCCCTATCAATCCTCGGGAGGAGACGGCTGCACCTTC
>NA|TRBJ1-2|TRBV6-1|many|13
CASSVWQNYGYTF
TGTGCCAGCAGTGTCTGGCAGAACTATGGCTACACCTTC
>NA|TRBJ1-1|TRBV6-5|NA|14
CASSCSNSDTEAPF
TGTGCCAGCAGTTGCTCGAATTCAGACACTGAAGCTCCCTTT
>NA|TRBJ2-2|TRBV11-2|NA|14
CASSLFVGAGELFF
TGTGCCAGCAGCTTATTTGTGGGTGCCGGGGAGCTGTTTTTT
>TRBD1|TRBJ1-1|TRBV11-3|once|14
CAGTRTGAFTEAIF
TGTGCCGGCACGCGGACAGGGGCGTTCACTGAAGCTATCTTT
>NA|TRBJ2-7|TRBV11-2|few|14
CASSLVGWNRKKYF
TGTGCCAGCAGCTTAGTTGGTTGGAATCGAAAGAAGTACTTC
>NA|TRBJ1-6|TRBV12-3/TRBV12-4|once|15
CASSLGGRLNSHLHF
TGTGCCAGCAGTTTGGGGGGTCGTCTTAATTCACATCTCCACTTT
>NA|TRBJ2-7|TRBV6-5|NA|15
CASSDVGRDHYEQYF
TGTGCCAGCAGCGATGTTGGGCGGGACCATTACGAGCAGTACTTC
>NA|TRBJ1-1|TRBV11-3|NA|16
CASSFRNRNMNIEAFF
TGTGCCAGCAGCTTCCGGAACAGAAACATGAACATTGAAGCTTTCTTT